What follows is one T cell receptor beta chain and its context. The antigen remains undetermined. Collection occurred without any documented infections or immune events in donors. The data derive from a study of identifying expanded T cells in peripheral blood. Study-wide points: Variance in clone template counts between approximately 2-week samples significantly increased with total template count across all healthy donors. Over approximately two and four weeks, about 15 and 18 clones changed, versus around 1.3 between replicates.

V lost 6 bases to trimming and J lost 8 bases; unmatched junction nucleotides: 11. The CDR3 spans 15 residues. The germline gives CDR1 SNHLY, CDR2 FYNNEI. Sequencing was performed with immunoSEQ multiplex PCR; in TCRdb, only in-frame clones are kept and a portion is missing. The sample includes about 52,000 clones, 82% of them seen just once. The source is a person aged 18-70 years in good health. Sequenced sample: blood. The chain uses TRBV2 and TRBJ1-4; 8 bases map to TRBD1. CDR3 loop: CASRGTGGLYEKLFF. As DNA, the CDR3 is TGTGCCAGCAGGGGGACAGGCGGACTTTACGAAAAACTGTTTTTT.